This TCR beta chain emerged from a study of T cell responses to AZD1222 COVID-19 vaccine. Using immunoSEQ multiplex PCR, the repertoire was profiled, and TCRdb retains in-frame clones only, with some absent. Of about 110,000 clones detected, roughly 90% appear once; the ten largest clones hold 2% to 2.5%. Findings of the study overall: The donor group comprised mostly white British people and more females; the analysis possibly underestimated clonal diversity. Two doses of AZD1222 preceded a rise in Spike-specific TCR breadth and depth. Baseline seropositives among AZD1222 recipients totaled only five or six.

For this clone: Its antigen is still unknown.

Analysis merged second doses at about 4 or about 12 weeks. Sequenced material: peripheral blood, taken 28 days after the second AZD1222 dose. The TCR was taken from an adult who received the AZD1222 COVID-19 vaccine.

The chain's CDR3 is CASRVQLAAYEQYF. CDR3 coding DNA: TGTGCCAGCAGGGTCCAACTCGCGGCCTACGAGCAGTACTTC. This sequence joins TRBV6-5 and TRBJ2-7, with D unresolved. Germline V CDR1 and CDR2: MNHEY, SVGAGI. The CDR3 is 14 amino acids. Trimming removed 6 bases from V and 2 bases from J, with 14 bases in between.